One sample yielded the 27 T cell receptor beta chains listed below, sequenced in a study of metastatic and nonmetastatic thyroid tumors. TCRdb re-processed the PCR reads through MiXCR. The sample has about 5,800 clones; about 19% are singletons. Not a single patient had been given any form of treatment at any point before undergoing thyroid surgery. Sequenced input: adjacent normal tissue. Receptors were obtained from a female donor with papillary thyroid cancer or a benign thyroid nodule (not recorded which). Some clones in this sample may be carry-over from other donors' samples.

This chain uses TRBV20-1 with TRBJ2-3; 10 bases map to TRBD2. The CDR3 covers 15 residues. The V segment lost 1 base and the J segment 5 bases; nucleotides outside the gene matches: 6. Looked up from germline, CDR1 is DFQATT and CDR2 is SNEGSKA (reference sequence). The DNA for the CDR3 is TGCAGTGCTAGAGTGGCTAGCGGGAGTTTAGATACGCAGTATTTT. Protein product: CSARVASGSLDTQYF.

V and J are TRBV5-6 and TRBJ2-4, with 9 bases identical to TRBD1. CDR1 is SGHDT, CDR2 YYEEEE, per germline. V shed 0 bases, J shed 8 bases, and the junction held 3 bases outside the gene matches. This CDR3 comprises 14 residues. Here the CDR3 DNA reads TGTGCCAGCAGCTTGGCGGACAGGGGCCACATTCAGTACTTC. It encodes CASSLADRGHIQYF.

This clone was found many times. Germline is not matched at one junction end, which may reflect a read error. The CDR3 DNA reads as TGTGCTAGCACCTCTCCGGGACAGACTGAAGCTTTCTTT. Translated: CASTSPGQTEAFF. The chain employs TRBV7-7 and TRBJ1-1, with 7 bases identical to TRBD1. Looked up from germline, CDR1 is SSHAT and CDR2 is FNYEAQ (reference sequence). This CDR3 spans 13 amino acids.

By frequency in the sample, this clone is medium-sized (0.01 to 0.1%). J is TRBJ1-4 and V is TRBV28, with D possibly matching TRBD1 (5 bases). Trimming took off 4 bases at V and 5 bases at J, with 14 bases between the two ends. The V gene's germline CDR1 is MDHEN and CDR2 SYDVKM. There are 15 residues in the CDR3. In nucleotides, the CDR3 is TGTGCCAGCAGTTACAAGGGGAGTACAAATGAAAAACTGTTTTTT. Translating gives CASSYKGSTNEKLFF.

This clone has ten or more counts. The chain joins TRBV7-9 to TRBJ1-4, with D hard to call. The germline V gene encodes CDR1 SEHNR and CDR2 FQNEAQ (reference sequence). The CDR3 runs to 12 residues. Trimming took 1 base from V and 13 from J, leaving 10 bases between them. This CDR3 reads CASSLVPGRLFF. CDR3 bases: TGTGCCAGCAGCTTAGTTCCGGGAAGACTGTTTTTT.

V gene TRBV4-2 combines with J gene TRBJ2-1; 8 bases match TRBD2. Germline V gives CDR1 LGHNA, CDR2 YNFKEQ. V lost 0 bases to trimming and J lost 12 bases; unmatched junction nucleotides: 10. The CDR3 contains 15 residues. The CDR3 coding sequence is TGTGCCAGCAGCCAAGATCGGGGGGGGCGCGGTAGGCAGTTCTTC. Its translation: CASSQDRGGRGRQFF.

This clone was seen more than once but under ten times. This sequence joins TRBV19 and TRBJ2-7, with a weak D call TRBD2 (6 bases). This CDR3 comprises 14 residues. CDR1 is LNHDA, CDR2 SQIVND, per germline (reference sequence). Trimming took 8 bases from V and 1 from J, leaving 15 bases between them. The CDR3, as DNA: TGTGCCAGTTGGACGGGACTTCATTCCTACGAGCAGTACTTC. Amino acid sequence: CASWTGLHSYEQYF.

By sample fraction, this clone is medium-sized (0.01 to 0.1%). The CDR3 region is CASSSRNTEAFF. CDR3 nucleotide sequence: TGTGCCAGCTCGTCCAGGAACACTGAAGCTTTCTTT. The chain couples TRBV18 to TRBJ1-1; D not resolved. Germline CDR1 is KGHSH and CDR2 is LQKENI. This CDR3 contains 12 residues. Between the trimmed V and J ends, which lost 6 bases and 1 base, there was a span of 6 bases.

The chain links TRBV24-1 to TRBJ1-5; D is unresolved. V lost 2 bases and J lost 2, with 12 bases in between. There are 16 residues in the CDR3. Germline assignment: CDR1 KGHDR and CDR2 SFDVKD. The CDR3 coding sequence is TGTGCCACCAGTGATTCCCGAGAGGATGGCAATCAGCCCCAGCATTTT. Its translation is CATSDSREDGNQPQHF.

This clone was detected ten times or more. The rearrangement joins TRBV20-1 to TRBJ1-2; D is unclear. Germline V CDR1 and CDR2: DFQATT, SNEGSKA (reference sequence). Trimming stripped 0 bases from V and 8 bases from J, with 16 bases between. The CDR3 consists of 14 residues. The CDR3 reads CSARDQGGLGGYTF. CDR3 DNA sequence: TGCAGTGCTAGAGATCAAGGAGGCTTAGGAGGCTACACCTTC.

As concerns this clone: Lacking the conserved final phenylalanine or tryptophan, this CDR3 likely reflects a read error. CDR3 amino acids: CSSDSGTSSSGQYL. DNA for the CDR3: TGTTCCAGCGACTCCGGGACTAGCTCCTCCGGGCAGTACCTC. The genes are TRBV2 and TRBJ2-7, with 9 bases matching TRBD2. Germline lookup yields CDR1 SNHLY and CDR2 FYNNEI. The CDR3 has 14 residues.

To note about this clone: Sequence at one end of the junction differs from germline and may be a read error. This rearrangement joins TRBV5-1 to TRBJ2-2; no firm D call. This CDR3 has 14 amino acids. Germline values: CDR1 SGHRS, CDR2 YFSETQ. Here the CDR3 reads CASMPSLNTGELFF. CDR3 sequence (DNA): TGCGCCAGCATGCCATCCCTTAACACCGGTGAGCTGTTTTTT.

The chain carries TRBV9 and TRBJ2-5, with D unclear. The CDR3 has 14 residues. V gave up 4 bases and J gave up 4 bases, with 14 bases separating them. Germline V gene lookup returns CDR1 SGDLS and CDR2 YYNGEE. CDR3 in amino acids: CASSTCPVRETQYF. The CDR3, as DNA: TGTGCCAGCAGCACATGCCCCGTCCGAGAGACCCAGTACTTC.

For this clone: One end of the junction varies from germline; a read error may be responsible. CDR3: CASRPVTGEIYEQSF. CDR3 coding DNA: TGTGCCAGCAGACCCGTTACAGGGGAGATCTATGAGCAGTCCTTC. The rearrangement uses TRBV6-1 and TRBJ2-1; 7 positions match TRBD1. Germline CDR1 reads MNHNS; CDR2 reads SASEGT. This CDR3 has 15 amino acids.

By sample share, this clone is medium-sized (0.01 to 0.1%). The chain uses TRBV9 and TRBJ1-6, with 11 bases lining up with TRBD1. V was pared by 4 bases and J by 11 bases, with 8 bases of the junction left unmatched. Per the germline V gene, CDR1 is SGDLS and CDR2 is YYNGEE. The CDR3 is made up of 15 amino acids. Here the CDR3 DNA reads TGTGCCAGCAGCACGCGGACAGGGGGCACTGCACCCCTCCACTTT. Protein product: CASSTRTGGTAPLHF. Full variable domain (outside the CDR3, taken from reference TRBV9 and TRBJ1-6): DSGVTQTPKHLITATGQRVTLRCSPRSGDLSVYWYQQSLDQGLQFLIQYYNGEERAKGNILERFSAQQFPDLHSELNLSSLELGDSALYFCASSTRTGGTAPLHFGNGTRLTVT.

This clone came up many times. This chain links TRBV5-4 with TRBJ1-2; TRBD1 might be the D (6 bases). Trimming removed 0 bases at V and 3 bases at J, with 9 bases between. Looked up from germline, CDR1 is SGHNT and CDR2 is YYREEE (reference sequence). The CDR3 runs 14 residues. This CDR3 is CASSLEGGYYGYTF. The CDR3 DNA sequence: TGTGCCAGCAGCTTGGAGGGGGGGTACTATGGCTACACCTTC.

The chain couples TRBV6-2 or TRBV6-3 to TRBJ2-7; D is undetermined. The CDR3 is made up of 12 amino acids. Trimming cost V 3 bases and J 7 bases, with 10 bases left between them. From germline, CDR1 is MNHEY and CDR2 SVGEGT. CDR3 loop: CASSYWSPEQYF. Written as DNA, the CDR3 is TGTGCCAGCAGTTATTGGTCCCCTGAGCAGTACTTC.

By proportion, this clone is medium-sized. The chain recombines TRBV3-1 with TRBJ2-7, with D unresolved. This CDR3 has 14 residues. The V and J ends lost 0 bases and 0 bases respectively, with 6 bases between them. CDR1 LGHDT and CDR2 YNNKEL come from the germline V gene (reference sequence). CDR3 amino acids: CASSQEGSSYEQYF. CDR3 bases: TGTGCCAGCAGCCAAGAGGGCAGCTCCTACGAGCAGTACTTC.

This clone was counted only a few times. J is TRBJ2-7 and V is TRBV6-6; 8 nucleotides match TRBD1. V shed 4 bases and J 3 bases; nucleotides not matched to a gene: 8. Germline CDR1 MNHNY, CDR2 SVGAGI (reference sequence). The CDR3 has 15 residues. In nucleotides, the CDR3 is TGTGCCAGCAGTTCCTCCGGGACAGGTCGCTACGAGCAGTACTTC. Encoded protein: CASSSSGTGRYEQYF.

This clone is labeled large. J is TRBJ2-7 and V is TRBV2, with D uncertain. Trimming shortened V by 4 bases and J by 1 base, and 5 bases separated the two germline ends. The CDR3 contains 12 residues. The germline CDR1 and CDR2 sequences are SNHLY and FYNNEI. CDR3 DNA: TGTGCCAGCAGTGGACAATCCTACGAGCAGTACTTC. Its translation is CASSGQSYEQYF. Full variable domain (remainder filled in from reference TRBV2 and TRBJ2-7): EPEVTQTPSHQVTQMGQEVILRCVPISNHLYFYWYRQILGQKVEFLVSFYNNEISEKSEIFDDQFSVERPDGSNFTLKIRSTKLEDSAMYFCASSGQSYEQYFGPGTRLTVT.

In its sample, this clone is medium-sized. This rearrangement joins TRBV7-3 to TRBJ2-1; a possible D gene is TRBD2 (5 bases). Trimming cost V 2 bases and J 5 bases, with 10 bases left between them. Germline-derived CDR1 and CDR2 are SGHTA and FQGTGA. The length of the CDR3 is 14 residues. The CDR3 reads CASSLLYGDNEQFF. In nucleotides, the CDR3 is TGTGCCAGCAGCTTATTGTACGGGGACAATGAGCAGTTCTTC.

This chain links TRBV6-1 with TRBJ2-7; possibly TRBD1 for D (6 bases). The V and J ends lost 0 bases and 5 bases respectively, with 11 bases between them. CDR3 length: 14 residues. Per germline, CDR1 MNHNS and CDR2 SASEGT. The CDR3 reads CASSEAGRGNEQYV. The CDR3 nucleotides read TGTGCCAGCAGTGAAGCGGGCAGGGGCAACGAGCAGTACGTC.

A word on this clone: At one of its ends the junction is not consistent with the germline gene, which may arise from a read error. The gene calls are TRBV24-1 and TRBJ1-3; D is ambiguous. The CDR3 extends over 12 amino acids. The germline V gene encodes CDR1 KGHDR and CDR2 SFDVKD. The CDR3 is CATTRSGNTIYF. For the CDR3, the DNA is TGTGCCACCACCCGCTCTGGAAACACCATATATTTC.

This clone came up a few times. The J gene is TRBJ2-3, the V gene TRBV28, with D unclear. The CDR3 loop spans 14 amino acids. Germline-derived CDR1 and CDR2 are MDHEN and SYDVKM. The V gene lost 3 bases and the J gene lost 3 bases, with 10 bases spanning the gap. Here the CDR3 DNA reads TGTGCCAGCAGTTTGCTCGTCGGTACAGATACGCAGTATTTT. Its protein is CASSLLVGTDTQYF.

This clone is labeled as medium-sized. The chain joins TRBV7-9 to TRBJ1-1, with 7 positions matching TRBD1. Trimming took 0 bases from V and 1 from J; bases not matched to a gene: 2. The CDR3 is 15 amino acids. Germline CDR1 is SEHNR and CDR2 is FQNEAQ (reference sequence). CDR3 nucleotide sequence: TGTGCCAGCAGCTTAGCGGGGACAGAGAACACTGAAGCTTTCTTT. Residues: CASSLAGTENTEAFF.

This sequence joins TRBV12-3 or TRBV12-4 and TRBJ1-1, with D maybe TRBD1 (6 bases). This CDR3 is built from 15 residues. The V end was cut by 6 bases, the J end by 4 bases, with 18 bases between. CDR3 nucleotide sequence: TGTGCCAGCAGGTGGATGGCAGGGGCCTCCACTGAAGCTTTCTTT. The encoded protein is CASRWMAGASTEAFF.

This clone occurred many times. A much more abundant neighbour one base away suggests this may be a read error. Other DNA variants within this sample encode the same CDR3. The chain has TRBV20-1 and TRBJ2-3, with 9 bases lining up with TRBD2. The CDR3 runs to 15 residues. Per germline, CDR1 DFQATT and CDR2 SNEGSKA (reference sequence). CDR3 in amino acids: CSARVVAGVTDTQYF. As DNA, the CDR3 is TGCAGTGCTAGGGTAGTAGCGGGAGTTACAGATACGCAGTATTTC.